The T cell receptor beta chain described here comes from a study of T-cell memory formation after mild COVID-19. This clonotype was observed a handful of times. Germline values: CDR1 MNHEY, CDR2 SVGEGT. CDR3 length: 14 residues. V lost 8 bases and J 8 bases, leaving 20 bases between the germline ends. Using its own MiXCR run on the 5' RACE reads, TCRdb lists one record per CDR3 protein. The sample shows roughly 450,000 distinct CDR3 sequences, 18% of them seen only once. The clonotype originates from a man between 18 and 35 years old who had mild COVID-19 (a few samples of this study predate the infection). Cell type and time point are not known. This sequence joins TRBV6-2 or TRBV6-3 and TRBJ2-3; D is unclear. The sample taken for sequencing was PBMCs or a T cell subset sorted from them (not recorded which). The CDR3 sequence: CASVTDPIRSTQYF. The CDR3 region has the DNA TGTGCCAGCGTCACGGACCCGATCAGGAGTACGCAGTATTTT.